Listed here are 26 T cell receptor beta chains from one sample, sequenced in a study of cytomegalovirus exposure and HLA in healthy donors. TCRdb's table, derived via immunoSEQ multiplex PCR, lists solely in-frame clones and lacks some. The data hold about 140,000 clones, with around 90% observed a single time. The material sequenced was PBMCs. Receptors were obtained from a young man in good health and CMV-seropositive.

The chain couples TRBV6-5 to TRBJ1-4; a weak D match, TRBD1 (5 bases). Germline V gene data show CDR1 as MNHEY and CDR2 as SVGAGI. The CDR3 consists of 15 residues. The V gene lost 5 bases and the J gene lost 4 bases, with 14 bases spanning the gap. CDR3 DNA sequence: TGTGCCAGCAGTCGAGACCAGGGTAGTAATGAAAAACTGTTTTTT. It is translated as CASSRDQGSNEKLFF.

About this clone itself: Germline and junction disagree at one end, which may indicate a read error. The V and J genes are TRBV13 and TRBJ2-4; tentative D call: TRBD1 (5 bases). The CDR3 totals 16 residues. Germline values: CDR1 PRHDT, CDR2 FYEKMQ (reference sequence). CDR3 sequence: CASSLGKGYGKNIQYF. CDR3 coding DNA: TGTGCCAGCAGCCTAGGAAAGGGGTATGGCAAAAACATTCAGTACTTC.

The rearrangement links TRBV28 to TRBJ2-5; 7 bases fit TRBD2. The CDR3 spans 18 residues. The V gene end was trimmed by 3 bases and the J gene end by 2 bases; junction bases not matched to a gene: 15. Germline CDR1 reads MDHEN; CDR2 reads SYDVKM. The CDR3 DNA is TGTGCCAGCAGTTTGGCCCCTTTGCGGGGGACGCGTCAAGAGACCCAGTACTTC. Translating it yields CASSLAPLRGTRQETQYF.

The chain combines TRBV5-1 with TRBJ2-1; D is ambiguous. From germline, CDR1 is SGHRS and CDR2 YFSETQ. Trimming stripped 3 bases from V and 4 bases from J, with 20 bases between. This CDR3 is built from 17 residues. Here the CDR3 reads CASSSEVLSVSYNEQFF. Here the CDR3 DNA reads TGCGCCAGCAGCTCCGAAGTTTTGAGCGTATCATACAATGAGCAGTTCTTC.

J is TRBJ2-2 and V is TRBV9; the D gene is possibly TRBD2 (5 bases). Germline CDR1 is SGDLS and CDR2 is YYNGEE. V gave up 4 bases and J gave up 4 bases, with 8 bases separating them. The CDR3 sequence is 13 residues long. As DNA, the CDR3 is TGTGCCAGCAGCCCAAGCGGCACCGGGGAGCTGTTTTTT. This translates into CASSPSGTGELFF.

In the case of this clone: This same CDR3 is encoded by further DNA sequences in the sample. V and J are TRBV28 and TRBJ1-1; unclear D gene. CDR3 size: 14 residues. Germline CDR1 MDHEN, CDR2 SYDVKM. Trimming stripped 6 bases from V and 0 bases from J, with 11 bases between. CDR3 amino acids: CASSPGTLNTEAFF. The CDR3 coding sequence is TGTGCCAGCAGCCCGGGTACCCTGAACACTGAAGCTTTCTTT.

The rearrangement joins TRBV5-4 to TRBJ1-1; TRBD1 aligns across 9 bases. Germline V gene sequence: CDR1 SGHNT, CDR2 YYREEE (reference sequence). V was pared by 3 bases and J by 11 bases, with 11 bases of the junction left unmatched. CDR3 length: 14 residues. The CDR3 bases are TGTGCCAGCAGCTATCATGACAGGGGGGAAATTGCTTTCTTT. Translating gives CASSYHDRGEIAFF. The variable domain in full, completed from reference TRBV5-4 and TRBJ1-1, reads ETGVTQSPTHLIKTRGQQVTLRCSSQSGHNTVSWYQQALGQGPQFIFQYYREEENGRGNFPPRFSGLQFPNYSSELNVNALELDDSALYLCASSYHDRGEIAFFGQGTRLTVV.

J is TRBJ2-7 and V is TRBV6-5; tentative D call: TRBD2 (6 bases). Germline V CDR1 and CDR2: MNHEY, SVGAGI. V was clipped by 3 bases and J by 7 bases, with 16 bases between them. The CDR3 contains 14 residues. The CDR3 coding sequence is TGTGCCAGCAGTTATTTTGGGGGGTCCAGGGAGCAGTACTTC. Its translation is CASSYFGGSREQYF.

Written as DNA, the CDR3 is TGTGCCAGCAGCCTCCAAGGGGCTAGCTCCTACGAGCAGTACTTC. Protein product: CASSLQGASSYEQYF. The chain is built from TRBV14 and TRBJ2-7, with D maybe TRBD1 (5 bases). This CDR3 comprises 15 residues. V was pared by 4 bases and J by 0 bases, with 13 bases between. Germline V CDR1 and CDR2: SGHDN, FVKESK.

The chain carries TRBV6-5 and TRBJ2-7, with TRBD2 matching 12 bases. Germline V gives CDR1 MNHEY, CDR2 SVGAGI. The trim removed 6 bases at V and 4 bases at J, leaving 7 bases unmatched. The CDR3 consists of 15 residues. The chain's CDR3 is CASSYGTSGPYEQYF. The DNA of the CDR3 is TGTGCCAGCAGCTACGGGACTAGCGGGCCTTACGAGCAGTACTTC.

The V gene is TRBV6-1, the J gene TRBJ1-5; D perhaps matches TRBD1 (6 bases). Germline V gene sequence: CDR1 MNHNS, CDR2 SASEGT. V lost 1 base and J 7 bases, leaving 11 bases between the germline ends. The CDR3 runs to 14 residues. The CDR3 protein is CASSEEYRAQPQHF. CDR3 coding DNA: TGTGCCAGCAGTGAAGAGTACAGGGCGCAGCCCCAGCATTTT.

CDR3 coding DNA: TGTGCCAGCAGTCGCCGACAGTACGAGCAGTACTTC. This sequence encodes CASSRRQYEQYF. The gene calls are TRBV28 and TRBJ2-7, with D perhaps matching TRBD1 (5 bases). V lost 5 bases and J 4 bases, leaving 9 bases between the germline ends. This CDR3 has 12 residues. Germline-derived CDR1 and CDR2 are MDHEN and SYDVKM. Together with reference TRBV28 and TRBJ2-7, the CDR3 gives the full variable domain: DVKVTQSSRYLVKRTGEKVFLECVQDMDHENMFWYRQDPGLGLRLIYFSYDVKMKEKGDIPEGYSVSREKKERFSLILESASTNQTSMYLCASSRRQYEQYFGPGTRLTVT.

This chain connects TRBV7-8 to TRBJ1-1; TRBD1 agrees at 8 bases. Germline CDR1 is SGHVS and CDR2 is FQNEAQ. Trimming removed 5 bases from V and 10 bases from J; junction bases left unmatched: 9. The CDR3 is 13 residues long. The CDR3 coding sequence is TGTGCCAGCAGCCAGGACAGGGACGGATCAGCTTTCTTT. Its protein product is CASSQDRDGSAFF.

The chain carries TRBV6-5 and TRBJ2-1; 12 bases are a match to TRBD2. Germline CDR1 reads MNHEY; CDR2 reads SVGAGI. The CDR3 loop spans 15 amino acids. Trimming took 6 bases from V and 4 from J; bases not matched to a gene: 4. The CDR3 protein is CASRRTSGVYNEQFF. The CDR3 coding sequence is TGTGCCAGCAGGCGGACTAGCGGGGTTTACAATGAGCAGTTCTTC.

V and J are TRBV4-1 and TRBJ2-1, with D unclear. The CDR3 length is 15 residues. Trimming stripped 7 bases from V and 0 bases from J, with 13 bases between. CDR1 and CDR2 (germline): MGHRA, YSYEKL. CDR3 DNA sequence: TGCGCCAGCAAGATCGGAGTAAGCTCCTACAATGAGCAGTTCTTC. It encodes CASKIGVSSYNEQFF.

The rearrangement joins TRBV4-1 to TRBJ1-1; a weak D match, TRBD1 (5 bases). CDR3 length: 17 amino acids. Germline loops: CDR1 MGHRA, CDR2 YSYEKL. V shed 3 bases and J shed 7 bases, with 24 bases lying between them. The CDR3 loop is CASSHLPGLYSRHEAFF. The CDR3 DNA reads TGCGCCAGCAGCCACCTCCCGGGACTGTACAGTCGGCATGAAGCTTTCTTT.

The rearrangement joins TRBV30 to TRBJ2-7, with 13 bases that match TRBD2. With 7 bases clipped from V and 0 bases from J, the junction kept 9 bases outside the gene matches. The CDR3 covers 16 residues. Germline V gene lookup returns CDR1 GTSNPN and CDR2 SVGIG (reference sequence). The CDR3 here is CAFAGTSGTNSYEQYF. The CDR3 region has the DNA TGTGCCTTTGCCGGGACTAGCGGGACCAACTCCTACGAGCAGTACTTC.

The J gene is TRBJ2-7, the V gene TRBV5-6; 9 bases are a match to TRBD2. The CDR3 loop spans 14 amino acids. Germline CDR1 reads SGHDT; CDR2 reads YYEEEE. Trimming at V came to 0 bases and at J to 7 bases, leaving 5 bases not matched to a gene. The CDR3 DNA reads TGTGCCAGCAGCTTGGGACTAGCGGCGCGGGAGCAGTACTTC. Protein: CASSLGLAAREQYF.

The chain couples TRBV5-1 to TRBJ2-7, with 12 bases fitting TRBD2. The CDR3 is 15 residues long. Trimming took 1 base from V and 7 from J; bases not matched to a gene: 6. CDR1 and CDR2 from the germline V gene are SGHRS and YFSETQ. DNA of the CDR3: TGCGCCAGCAGCTTGACTAGCGGGGGGTTAGGGGAGCAGTACTTC. Translating gives CASSLTSGGLGEQYF.

This chain links TRBV5-1 with TRBJ1-2; D remains ambiguous. The CDR3 runs to 15 residues. Germline V gene data show CDR1 as SGHRS and CDR2 as YFSETQ. Trimming stripped 0 bases from V and 0 bases from J, with 9 bases between. The CDR3 protein is CASSLVGRANYGYTF. The CDR3 DNA sequence: TGCGCCAGCAGCTTGGTTGGGCGAGCTAACTATGGCTACACCTTC.

The CDR3 protein is CASSMAPQGWETQYF. CDR3 nucleotide sequence: TGTGCCAGTAGTATGGCCCCACAGGGTTGGGAGACCCAGTACTTC. The chain uses TRBV19 and TRBJ2-5; a possible D gene is TRBD1 (6 bases). This CDR3 has 15 amino acids. Trimming removed 3 bases from V and 5 bases from J, with 16 bases in between. The V gene's germline CDR1 is LNHDA and CDR2 SQIVND (reference sequence).

This rearrangement joins TRBV18 to TRBJ2-7; 9 positions agree with TRBD2. V dropped 2 bases and J dropped 6; count of bases not matched to a gene: 8. The germline gives CDR1 KGHSH, CDR2 LQKENI. The length of the CDR3 is 15 residues. The CDR3 nucleotides are TGTGCCAGCTCACCAGGCGGCGGGAGGGTAGGCGAGCAGTACTTC. It is translated as CASSPGGGRVGEQYF.

The chain couples TRBV19 to TRBJ2-7, with D possibly matching TRBD1 (5 bases). The germline V gene encodes CDR1 LNHDA and CDR2 SQIVND (reference sequence). The V and J ends lost 8 bases and 3 bases respectively, with 20 bases between them. The CDR3 is made up of 15 amino acids. Here the CDR3 DNA reads TGTGCCAGTCAAAGCGTGGCAGGGTCGCACTACGAGCAGTACTTC. It yields the protein CASQSVAGSHYEQYF.

The chain couples TRBV5-4 to TRBJ2-3; maybe TRBD2 (5 bases). Germline V CDR1 and CDR2: SGHNT, YYREEE (reference sequence). The CDR3 covers 13 residues. The V and J ends lost 3 bases and 4 bases respectively, with 9 bases between them. The CDR3 here is CASSSRGPDTQYF. The CDR3 bases are TGTGCCAGCAGCTCCCGGGGTCCAGATACGCAGTATTTT. Supplemented by reference TRBV5-4 and TRBJ2-3, the full variable domain reads ETGVTQSPTHLIKTRGQQVTLRCSSQSGHNTVSWYQQALGQGPQFIFQYYREEENGRGNFPPRFSGLQFPNYSSELNVNALELDDSALYLCASSSRGPDTQYFGPGTRLTVL.

V is TRBV10-2 and J is TRBJ1-1; TRBD1 agrees at 7 bases. The V and J ends lost 2 bases and 2 bases, in that order; junction bases with no gene match: 5. Germline V lookup: CDR1 WSHSY, CDR2 SAAADI. The CDR3 is made up of 15 amino acids. The CDR3: CASSEEGALNTEAFF. The CDR3 nucleotides read TGCGCCAGCAGTGAGGAGGGGGCCCTAAACACTGAAGCTTTCTTT.

V is TRBV29-1 and J is TRBJ1-2; 10 bases fit TRBD1. The CDR3 sequence is 15 residues long. J gave up 7 bases and V 3 bases, and 11 bases lay outside the gene matches. Germline V gives CDR1 SQVTM, CDR2 ANQGSEA. The CDR3 here is CSVDGGQGSSSGYTF. Written as DNA, the CDR3 is TGCAGCGTTGACGGGGGACAGGGGTCTTCTTCTGGCTACACCTTC.